This is a list of T cell receptor beta chains from one sample in a study of cytomegalovirus exposure and HLA in healthy donors. TCRdb's copy holds only in-frame clones and misses some; the assay was immunoSEQ multiplex PCR. This table has a few hundred thousand clones, 70% to 80% appearing once. Sample: PBMCs. Source of these receptors: a girl aged 2-10 years in good health and CMV-seronegative. Both conserved end residues are part of each CDR3. D genes are given only for firm matches. Part of the rows lack a size; the others show once, few, many or a class for expanded clones.

d_call,v_call,j_call,clone_size,cdr3_aa,cdr3_nt
TRBD2,TRBV6-1,TRBJ2-1,.,CASSVMAGGYNEQFF,TGTGCCAGCAGTGTGATGGCGGGGGGGTACAATGAGCAGTTCTTC
.,TRBV18,TRBJ2-7,.,CASSLRSYEQYF,TGTGCCAGCTCTCTTAGATCGTACGAGCAGTACTTC
.,TRBV19,TRBJ2-5,.,CASSNQGNIQETQYF,TGTGCCAGTAGTAACCAGGGGAATATACAAGAGACCCAGTACTTC
.,TRBV14,TRBJ2-2,.,CASMAGNTGELFF,TGTGCCAGCATGGCAGGGAACACCGGGGAGCTGTTTTTT
.,TRBV4-1,TRBJ1-2,.,CASSQGDSLPSPYGYTF,TGCGCCAGCAGCCAAGGTGACTCACTACCGTCTCCATATGGCTACACCTTC
TRBD1,TRBV11-2,TRBJ1-2,.,CASSLGVGQGRGYTF,TGTGCCAGCAGCTTAGGGGTTGGACAGGGAAGGGGCTACACCTTC
TRBD2,TRBV9,TRBJ2-1,.,CASSVKRGGLQEQFF,TGTGCCAGCAGCGTCAAGCGGGGGGGCCTCCAGGAGCAGTTCTTC
TRBD2,TRBV2,TRBJ2-4,.,CASRMTSGSAKNIQYF,TGTGCCAGCAGGATGACTAGCGGGAGCGCCAAAAACATTCAGTACTTC
.,TRBV7-2,TRBJ2-1,.,CASSATLSSYNEQFF,TGTGCCAGCAGCGCGACTCTCAGCTCCTACAATGAGCAGTTCTTC
TRBD2,TRBV27,TRBJ2-7,.,CASSFGRGGVYEQYF,TGTGCCAGCAGTTTCGGGCGGGGGGGCGTCTACGAGCAGTACTTC
TRBD1,TRBV5-4,TRBJ2-7,.,CASSPGQGTHEQYF,TGTGCCAGCAGCCCTGGACAGGGGACCCACGAGCAGTACTTC
.,TRBV2,TRBJ1-2,.,CASSDGGRFYGYTF,TGTGCCAGCAGTGACGGGGGGCGCTTCTATGGCTACACCTTC
TRBD1,TRBV18,TRBJ1-2,.,CASSPGQGDYGYTF,TGTGCCAGCTCACCTGGACAGGGGGACTATGGCTACACCTTC
TRBD2,TRBV6-1,TRBJ2-3,.,CATSGGPLDTQYF,TGTGCCACCAGCGGGGGGCCCCTAGATACGCAGTATTTT
TRBD2,TRBV4-1,TRBJ2-7,.,CASSQAAGIPYEQYF,TGCGCCAGCAGCCAAGCAGCGGGGATACCCTACGAGCAGTACTTC
.,TRBV30,TRBJ2-7,.,CACYTGYEQYF,TGTGCCTGTTACACGGGATACGAGCAGTACTTC
.,TRBV19,TRBJ2-4,.,CASGQGAKNIQYF,TGTGCCAGTGGTCAGGGAGCCAAAAACATTCAGTACTTC
TRBD1,TRBV7-9,TRBJ2-5,.,CASSLARQGQSSRETQYF,TGTGCCAGCAGCTTAGCCCGACAGGGGCAGTCATCGAGGGAGACCCAGTACTTC
TRBD2,TRBV5-1,TRBJ2-5,.,CASMLRSGEEETQYF,TGCGCCAGCATGCTCCGTAGCGGGGAGGAAGAGACCCAGTACTTC
TRBD1,TRBV5-1,TRBJ2-1,.,CASSLRRQGHNEQFF,TGCGCCAGCAGCTTACGCAGACAGGGCCACAATGAGCAGTTCTTC
.,TRBV10-1,TRBJ1-5,.,CASSDYRVDVVQPQHF,TGCGCCAGCAGTGATTACAGGGTCGACGTGGTTCAGCCCCAGCATTTT
.,TRBV9,TRBJ2-2,.,CASCFGTGVETGELFF,TGTGCCAGCTGCTTCGGGACGGGGGTAGAAACCGGGGAGCTGTTTTTT
.,TRBV5-1,TRBJ1-2,.,CASSLEPSANYGYTF,TGCGCCAGCAGCTTGGAGCCGTCGGCTAACTATGGCTACACCTTC
.,TRBV29-1,TRBJ1-2,.,CSVDRQTYGYTF,TGCAGCGTTGACAGACAGACTTATGGCTACACCTTC
TRBD2,TRBV5-4,TRBJ2-7,few,CASSLSAGGPEQYF,TGTGCCAGCAGCTTGTCTGCGGGGGGGCCCGAGCAGTACTTC
TRBD2,TRBV19,TRBJ2-1,.,CASSYTGLGRNEQFF,TGTGCCAGTAGTTACACTGGACTAGGGCGCAATGAGCAGTTCTTC
.,TRBV29-1,TRBJ1-1,.,CSVAGQRETEAFF,TGCAGCGTTGCGGGACAAAGGGAAACTGAAGCTTTCTTT
TRBD2,TRBV9,TRBJ2-1,.,CASNRLAGEMNEQFF,TGTGCCAGCAACAGACTAGCGGGAGAGATGAATGAGCAGTTCTTC
TRBD2,TRBV10-3,TRBJ2-5,.,CAISESVIAGGLYF,TGTGCCATCAGTGAGTCAGTGATAGCGGGGGGGCTCTACTTC
.,TRBV23-1,TRBJ1-1,few,CASPDRLVRTEAFF,TGCGCCAGCCCGGACAGACTCGTGAGGACTGAAGCTTTCTTT
.,TRBV27,TRBJ1-1,.,CASRASGNTEAFF,TGTGCCAGCAGGGCCAGTGGGAACACTGAAGCTTTCTTT